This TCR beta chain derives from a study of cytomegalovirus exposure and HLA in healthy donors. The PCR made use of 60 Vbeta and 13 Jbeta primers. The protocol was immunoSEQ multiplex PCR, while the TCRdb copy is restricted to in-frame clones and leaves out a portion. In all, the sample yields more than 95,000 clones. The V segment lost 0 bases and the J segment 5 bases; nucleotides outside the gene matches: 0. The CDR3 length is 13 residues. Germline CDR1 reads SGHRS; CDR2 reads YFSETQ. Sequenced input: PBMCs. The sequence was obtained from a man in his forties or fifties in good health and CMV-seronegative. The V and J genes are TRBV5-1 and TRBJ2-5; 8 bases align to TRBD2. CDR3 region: CASSLGLAETQYF. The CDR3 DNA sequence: TGCGCCAGCAGCTTGGGACTAGCGGAGACCCAGTACTTC.